This entry lists 11 T cell receptor beta chains sequenced from one sample in a study of T cells in Graves' hyperthyroidism and ophthalmopathy. TCR beta CDR3 regions were amplified from RNA. Initially, a first-round RT-PCR of the TCR CDR3 employed the HTBI primer set. Each CDR3 protein is one row after TCRdb ran MiXCR on the multiplex PCR reads. The repertoire includes under 650,000 distinct CDR3 sequences, roughly 15% of them detected once, and less than 4.5% sits in the top ten. Sample: blood. The receptors here all came from a woman aged 25-40 years with Graves' hyperthyroidism.

This clonotype was recorded many times. This chain connects TRBV9 to TRBJ2-3; D is perhaps TRBD1 (5 bases). The CDR3 sequence is 16 residues long. Trimming pared 3 bases from V and 4 bases from J, leaving 18 bases between. Germline CDR1 is SGDLS and CDR2 is YYNGEE. DNA for the CDR3: TGTGCCAGCAGCGGGGGCCCGGCGAACCCCGCAGATACGCAGTATTTT. This sequence encodes CASSGGPANPADTQYF.

The table lists this clonotype with a few counts. The V and J genes are TRBV6-5 and TRBJ1-6, with D possibly being TRBD1 (5 bases). Looked up from germline, CDR1 is MNHEY and CDR2 is SVGAGI. Trimming shortened V by 0 bases and J by 7 bases, and 10 bases separated the two germline ends. The CDR3 loop spans 15 amino acids. CDR3 nucleotide sequence: TGTGCCAGCAGTTACTCTGGGGGTGGCAATTCACCCCTCCACTTT. As protein: CASSYSGGGNSPLHF.

Many counts were recorded for this clonotype. The J gene is TRBJ2-7, the V gene TRBV3-1, with D perhaps TRBD1 (6 bases). There are 16 residues in the CDR3. The germline V gene encodes CDR1 LGHDT and CDR2 YNNKEL (reference sequence). The V gene lost 0 bases and the J gene lost 1 base, with 13 bases spanning the gap. The CDR3 DNA is TGTGCCAGCAGCCAAGATTTAACAGGGCCTTCCTACGAGCAGTACTTC. Translated, it gives CASSQDLTGPSYEQYF.

Concerning this clonotype: This may be a read error: a much more frequent sequence differs by one nucleotide. The chain carries TRBV7-2 and TRBJ1-2; 7 bases agree with TRBD1. Germline CDR1 SGHTA, CDR2 FQGNSA. Trimming at V came to 0 bases and at J to 8 bases, leaving 9 bases not matched to a gene. This CDR3 has 15 amino acids. The CDR3 DNA reads TGTGCCAGCAGCTTAGCGGGCCTACAGGGGAACGGCTACACCTTC. It translates to CASSLAGLQGNGYTF.

This clonotype was found many times. The chain has TRBV20-1 and TRBJ1-1; D ambiguous. CDR1 and CDR2 (germline): DFQATT, SNEGSKA (reference sequence). The V and J ends lost 0 bases and 0 bases respectively, with 8 bases between them. The CDR3 runs 14 residues. In DNA form, the CDR3 reads TGCAGTGCTAGAGATCCCCCTGTGAACACTGAAGCTTTCTTT. This sequence encodes CSARDPPVNTEAFF.

This clonotype was seen ten or more times. This chain links TRBV12-3 or TRBV12-4 with TRBJ1-3; a possible D gene is TRBD1 (5 bases). V lost 5 bases to trimming and J lost 0 bases, with 8 bases between them. The CDR3 runs 14 residues. The CDR3 here is CASSPGTSGNTIYF. The CDR3 DNA reads TGTGCCAGCAGTCCCGGGACCTCTGGAAACACCATATATTTT.

At least ten counts were recorded for this clonotype. The CDR3 region is CASSQVGPGEQFF. The CDR3 DNA sequence: TGTGCCAGCAGCCAAGTGGGTCCCGGGGAGCAGTTCTTC. The V gene is TRBV14, the J gene TRBJ2-1; D ambiguous. CDR3 size: 13 residues. Trimming took 1 base from V and 10 from J, leaving 11 bases between them. Germline CDR1 reads SGHDN; CDR2 reads FVKESK.

Comments on this clonotype: A much larger clone differs from this one at a single base, so this may be a read error. The V and J genes are TRBV7-3 and TRBJ2-3, with 14 bases fitting TRBD2. This CDR3 is built from 16 residues. CDR1 and CDR2 from the germline V gene are SGHTA and FQGTGA. CDR3: CASTTGTSGSTDAQYF. In nucleotides, the CDR3 is TGTGCCAGCACAACTGGGACTAGCGGGAGCACAGATGCGCAGTATTTT.

Many counts were recorded for this clonotype. The rearrangement uses TRBV5-1 and TRBJ1-2; D is ambiguous. The CDR3 runs 15 residues. The V and J ends lost 0 bases and 5 bases respectively, with 14 bases between them. Germline CDR1 SGHRS, CDR2 YFSETQ. CDR3 nucleotide sequence: TGCGCCAGCAGCTTGGATCCGGGCGCCGATTATGGCTACACCTTC. Encoded protein: CASSLDPGADYGYTF.

This clonotype was seen a few times. The chain uses TRBV6-6 and TRBJ2-7; a possible D gene is TRBD2 (5 bases). The V and J ends lost 0 bases and 4 bases respectively, with 7 bases between them. The V gene's germline CDR1 is MNHNY and CDR2 SVGAGI (reference sequence). CDR3 length: 13 residues. CDR3 coding DNA: TGTGCCAGCAGTTACTCACTAGAGTACGAGCAGTACTTC. Amino acid sequence: CASSYSLEYEQYF.

This clonotype came up many times. J is TRBJ2-1 and V is TRBV7-9; TRBD1 might be the D (5 bases). In germline, CDR1 is SEHNR, CDR2 FQNEAQ (reference sequence). This CDR3 is built from 15 residues. Trimming shortened V by 5 bases and J by 5 bases, and 16 bases separated the two germline ends. The CDR3 DNA reads as TGTGCCAGCAGCAAAGGGGTGCCCTACCACAATGAGCAGTTCTTC. Its protein is CASSKGVPYHNEQFF. Filled out from reference TRBV7-9 and TRBJ2-1, the complete variable domain reads DTGVSQNPRHKITKRGQNVTFRCDPISEHNRLYWYRQTLGQGPEFLTYFQNEAQLEKSRLLSDRFSAERPKGSFSTLEIQRTEQGDSAMYLCASSKGVPYHNEQFFGPGTRLTVL.